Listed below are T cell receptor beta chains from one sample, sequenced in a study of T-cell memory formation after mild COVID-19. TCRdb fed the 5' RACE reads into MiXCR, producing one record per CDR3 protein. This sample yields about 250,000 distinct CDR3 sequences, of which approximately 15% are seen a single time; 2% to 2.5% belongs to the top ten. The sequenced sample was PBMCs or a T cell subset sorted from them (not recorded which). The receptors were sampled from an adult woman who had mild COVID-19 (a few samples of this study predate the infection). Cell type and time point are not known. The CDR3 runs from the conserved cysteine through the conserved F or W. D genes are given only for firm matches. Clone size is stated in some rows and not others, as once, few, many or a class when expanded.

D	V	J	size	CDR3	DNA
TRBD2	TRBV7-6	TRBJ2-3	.	CASSLIAGASTDTQYF	TGTGCCAGCAGCTTAATAGCGGGGGCCAGCACAGATACGCAGTATTTT
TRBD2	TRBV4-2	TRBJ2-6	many	CASSQDSGTSISGANVLTF	TGTGCCAGCAGCCAAGATAGCGGGACTAGCATCTCTGGGGCCAACGTCCTGACTTTC
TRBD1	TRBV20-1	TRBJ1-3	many	CSARHTTGTVGNTIYF	TGCAGTGCTAGACACACTACCGGGACAGTTGGAAACACCATATATTTT
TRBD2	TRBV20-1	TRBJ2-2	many	CSARSGGNTGELFF	TGCAGTGCTAGAAGCGGGGGAAACACCGGGGAGCTGTTTTTT
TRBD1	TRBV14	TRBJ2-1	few	CASSQDDRDEQFF	TGTGCCAGCAGCCAAGATGACAGGGATGAGCAGTTCTTC
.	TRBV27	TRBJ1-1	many	CASRKGGLSNTEAFF	TGTGCCAGCAGAAAAGGCGGTCTCTCGAACACTGAAGCTTTCTTT
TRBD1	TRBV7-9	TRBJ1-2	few	CASSPTGGAAYGYTF	TGTGCCAGCAGCCCTACAGGGGGCGCCGCCTATGGCTACACCTTC
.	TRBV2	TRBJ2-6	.	CASSEKGLGANVLTF	TGTGCCAGCAGTGAAAAGGGGCTCGGGGCCAACGTCCTGACTTTC
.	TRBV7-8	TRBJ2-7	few	CASSSGFRTYEQYF	TGTGCCAGCAGCTCAGGGTTCCGAACCTACGAGCAGTACTTC
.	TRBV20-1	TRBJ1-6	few	CSATKGRQGPLHF	TGCAGTGCTACCAAGGGACGTCAGGGACCCCTCCACTTT
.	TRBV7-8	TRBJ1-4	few	CASSIRGGLNEKLFF	TGTGCCAGCAGCATTAGGGGGGGGCTGAATGAAAAACTGTTTTTT
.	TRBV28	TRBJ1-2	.	CASSRDRRYGYTF	TGTGCCAGCAGTCGTGACAGGCGCTATGGCTACACCTTC
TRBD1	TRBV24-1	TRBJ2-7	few	CATSDFPWDRGTYEQYF	TGTGCCACCAGTGATTTCCCCTGGGACAGGGGAACCTACGAGCAGTACTTC
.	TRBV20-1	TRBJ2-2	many	CSARDPVGELFF	TGCAGTGCTAGAGACCCAGTCGGGGAGCTGTTTTTT
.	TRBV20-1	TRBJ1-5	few	CSAREPGAPNQPQHF	TGCAGTGCTAGAGAGCCCGGGGCTCCCAATCAGCCCCAGCATTTT
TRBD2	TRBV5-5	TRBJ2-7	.	CASSLRSSGSYSYEQYF	TGTGCCAGCAGCTTACGCTCTAGCGGGAGTTATTCCTACGAGCAGTACTTC
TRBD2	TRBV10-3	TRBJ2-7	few	CAIKKSGSLYEQYF	TGTGCCATCAAGAAAAGCGGGAGTCTGTACGAGCAGTACTTC
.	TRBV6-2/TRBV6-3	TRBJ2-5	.	CASSSISGSQETQYF	TGTGCCAGCAGTTCAATCAGCGGCAGCCAAGAGACCCAGTACTTC
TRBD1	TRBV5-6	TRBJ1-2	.	CASSPPGQGILGYTF	TGTGCCAGCAGCCCTCCGGGACAGGGGATACTGGGCTACACCTTC
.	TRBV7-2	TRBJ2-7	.	CASRPGRPPYEQYF	TGTGCCAGCAGACCGGGCCGCCCTCCCTACGAGCAGTACTTC
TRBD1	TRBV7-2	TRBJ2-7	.	CASSFGQAYEQYF	TGTGCCAGCAGCTTCGGACAGGCCTACGAGCAGTACTTC
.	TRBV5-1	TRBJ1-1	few	CASSSATAKNTEAFF	TGCGCCAGCAGCTCCGCGACAGCCAAGAACACTGAAGCTTTCTTT
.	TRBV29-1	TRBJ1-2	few	CSVGEGNYGYTF	TGCAGCGTTGGGGAGGGTAACTATGGCTACACCTTC
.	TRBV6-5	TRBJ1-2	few	CASSYKQGDFYTF	TGTGCCAGCAGTTATAAACAGGGAGACTTCTACACCTTC
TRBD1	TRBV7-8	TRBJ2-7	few	CASSLGGTASYEQYF	TGTGCCAGCAGCTTAGGGGGGACAGCCTCCTACGAGCAGTACTTC
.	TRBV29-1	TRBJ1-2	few	CSVVGMLRGGYTF	TGCAGCGTTGTAGGGATGTTAAGAGGGGGCTACACCTTC
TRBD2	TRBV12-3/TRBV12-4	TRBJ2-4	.	CASSPRRLAGKNIQYF	TGTGCCAGCAGCCCTAGACGACTAGCGGGAAAAAACATTCAGTACTTC
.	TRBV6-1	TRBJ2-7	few	CASSVGGSLSYEQYF	TGTGCCAGCAGTGTAGGAGGGTCCCTATCCTACGAGCAGTACTTC
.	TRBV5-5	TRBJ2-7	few	CASSLRQRISYEQYF	TGTGCCAGCAGCTTGAGACAGAGAATCTCCTACGAGCAGTACTTC